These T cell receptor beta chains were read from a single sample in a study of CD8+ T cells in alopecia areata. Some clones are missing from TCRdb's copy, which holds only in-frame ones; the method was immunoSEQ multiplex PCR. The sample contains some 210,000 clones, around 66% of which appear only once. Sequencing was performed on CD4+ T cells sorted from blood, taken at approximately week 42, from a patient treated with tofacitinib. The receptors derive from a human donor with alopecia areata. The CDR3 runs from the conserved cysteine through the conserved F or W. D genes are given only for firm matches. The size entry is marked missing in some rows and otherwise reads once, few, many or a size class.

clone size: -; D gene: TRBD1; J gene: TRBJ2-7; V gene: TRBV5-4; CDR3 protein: CASSSGTDPYEQYF; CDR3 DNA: TGTGCCAGCAGCTCCGGGACAGATCCTTACGAGCAGTACTTC
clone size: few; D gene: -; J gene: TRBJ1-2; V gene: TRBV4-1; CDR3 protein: CASSQDGNYGYTF; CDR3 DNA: TGCGCCAGCAGCCAAGACGGTAACTATGGCTACACCTTC
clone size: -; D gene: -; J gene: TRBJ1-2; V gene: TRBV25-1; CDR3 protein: CASSDGYGYTF; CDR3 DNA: TGTGCCAGCAGTGATGGGTATGGCTACACCTTC
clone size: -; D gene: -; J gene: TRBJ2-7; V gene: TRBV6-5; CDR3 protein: CASSPRQYVYEQYF; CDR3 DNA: TGTGCCAGCAGCCCCCGGCAGTATGTCTACGAGCAGTACTTC
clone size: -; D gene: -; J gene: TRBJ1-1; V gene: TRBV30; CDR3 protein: CAWSIDRYTEAFF; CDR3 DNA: TGTGCCTGGAGTATTGACAGGTACACTGAAGCTTTCTTT
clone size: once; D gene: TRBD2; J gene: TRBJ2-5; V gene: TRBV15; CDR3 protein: CATSGRTSGGQETQYF; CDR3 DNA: TGTGCCACCAGCGGGAGGACTAGCGGGGGCCAAGAGACCCAGTACTTC
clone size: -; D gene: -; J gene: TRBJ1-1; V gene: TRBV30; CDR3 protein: CAWRATGWENTEAFF; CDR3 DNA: TGTGCCTGGAGGGCCACCGGGTGGGAGAACACTGAAGCTTTCTTT
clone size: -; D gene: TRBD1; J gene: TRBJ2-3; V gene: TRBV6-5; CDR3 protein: CASRSTGGTRDTQYF; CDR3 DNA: TGTGCCAGCAGGTCCACAGGGGGAACTAGAGATACGCAGTATTTT
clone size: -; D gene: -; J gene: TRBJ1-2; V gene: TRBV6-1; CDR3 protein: CASRGGADGYTF; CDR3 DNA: TGTGCCAGCCGCGGGGGCGCAGATGGCTACACCTTC
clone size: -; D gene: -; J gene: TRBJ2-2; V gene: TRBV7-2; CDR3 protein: CASSLDASRVGGELFF; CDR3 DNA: TGTGCCAGCAGCTTAGACGCTTCCAGGGTCGGGGGGGAGCTGTTTTTT
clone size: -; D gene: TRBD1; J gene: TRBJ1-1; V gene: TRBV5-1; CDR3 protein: CASSLGPGGNTEAFF; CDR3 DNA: TGCGCCAGCAGCTTGGGTCCAGGGGGCAACACTGAAGCTTTCTTT
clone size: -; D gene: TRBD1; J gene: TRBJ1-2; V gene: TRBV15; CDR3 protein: CATSRDLQGDGYTF; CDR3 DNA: TGTGCCACCAGCAGAGATCTCCAGGGGGATGGCTACACCTTC
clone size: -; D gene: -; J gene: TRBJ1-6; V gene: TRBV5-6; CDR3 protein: CASSLGNLGSPLHF; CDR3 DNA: TGTGCCAGCAGCCTAGGGAATTTGGGATCACCCCTCCACTTT
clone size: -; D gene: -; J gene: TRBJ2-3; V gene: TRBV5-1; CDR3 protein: CASSGTVQDTQYF; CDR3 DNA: TGCGCCAGCAGTGGGACGGTTCAAGATACGCAGTATTTT
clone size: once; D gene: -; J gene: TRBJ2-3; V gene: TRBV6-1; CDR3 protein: CTSSDQPSGDTQYF; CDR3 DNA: TGTACCAGCAGTGATCAGCCAAGTGGGGATACGCAGTATTTT
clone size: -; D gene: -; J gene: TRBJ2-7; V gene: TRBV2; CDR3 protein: CASSERLASALYEQYF; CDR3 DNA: TGTGCCAGCAGTGAACGGCTAGCTAGTGCGCTGTACGAGCAGTACTTC
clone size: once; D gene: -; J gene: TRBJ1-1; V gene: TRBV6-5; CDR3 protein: CASRTNTEAFF; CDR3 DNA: TGTGCCAGCAGGACGAACACTGAAGCTTTCTTT
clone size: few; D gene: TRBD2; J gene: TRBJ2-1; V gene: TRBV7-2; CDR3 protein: CASTPFKGLGTSGYNEQFF; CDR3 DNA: TGTGCCAGCACCCCTTTCAAAGGTCTTGGGACTAGCGGATACAATGAGCAGTTCTTC
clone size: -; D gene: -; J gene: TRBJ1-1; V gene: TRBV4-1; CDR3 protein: CASSQEWGDGSEAFF; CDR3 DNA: TGCGCCAGCAGCCAAGAATGGGGTGACGGAAGTGAAGCTTTCTTT
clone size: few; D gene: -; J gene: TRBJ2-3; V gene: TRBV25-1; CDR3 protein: CASSITRESTDTQYF; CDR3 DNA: TGTGCCAGCAGCATAACACGGGAGAGCACAGATACGCAGTATTTT
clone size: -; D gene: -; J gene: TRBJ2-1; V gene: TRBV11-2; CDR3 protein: CASSFDSSSYNEQFF; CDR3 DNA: TGTGCCAGCAGCTTTGACAGTTCCTCCTACAATGAGCAGTTCTTC
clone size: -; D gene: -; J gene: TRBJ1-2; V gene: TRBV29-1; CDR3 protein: CSVAVAGANYGYTF; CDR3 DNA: TGCAGCGTTGCCGTGGCAGGGGCTAACTATGGCTACACCTTC
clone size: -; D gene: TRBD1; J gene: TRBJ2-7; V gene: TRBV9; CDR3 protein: CASTPGQGPYEQYF; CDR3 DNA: TGTGCCAGCACGCCGGGACAGGGACCCTACGAGCAGTACTTC
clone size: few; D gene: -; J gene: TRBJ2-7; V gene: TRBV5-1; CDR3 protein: CASSLASGMSYEQYF; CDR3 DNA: TGCGCCAGCAGCTTGGCTTCAGGGATGTCCTACGAGCAGTACTTC
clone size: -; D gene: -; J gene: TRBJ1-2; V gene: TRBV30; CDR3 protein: CAWGRNYGYTF; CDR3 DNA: TGTGCCTGGGGACGGAACTATGGCTACACCTTC
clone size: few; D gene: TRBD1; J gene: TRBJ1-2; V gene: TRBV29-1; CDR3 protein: CSVQQGPDGYTF; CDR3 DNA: TGCAGCGTTCAACAGGGGCCTGACGGCTACACCTTC
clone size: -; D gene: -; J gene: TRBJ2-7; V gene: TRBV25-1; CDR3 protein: CASSELDTYEQYF; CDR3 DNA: TGTGCCAGCAGTGAATTAGATACCTACGAGCAGTACTTC
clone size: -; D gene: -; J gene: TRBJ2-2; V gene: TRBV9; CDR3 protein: CASSASGIGELFF; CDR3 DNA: TGTGCCAGCAGCGCGAGCGGAATCGGGGAGCTGTTTTTT
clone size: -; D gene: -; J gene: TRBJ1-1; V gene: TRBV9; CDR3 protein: CASSATLNTEAFF; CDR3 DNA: TGTGCCAGCAGCGCTACCCTGAACACTGAAGCTTTCTTT
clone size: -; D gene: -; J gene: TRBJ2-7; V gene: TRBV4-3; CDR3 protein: CASSQRGSEQYF; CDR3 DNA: TGCGCCAGCAGCCAACGGGGGTCCGAGCAGTACTTC
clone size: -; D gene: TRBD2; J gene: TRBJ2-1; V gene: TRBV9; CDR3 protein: CASSVLSGGYNEQFF; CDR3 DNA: TGTGCCAGCAGCGTTTTGAGCGGGGGGTACAATGAGCAGTTCTTC
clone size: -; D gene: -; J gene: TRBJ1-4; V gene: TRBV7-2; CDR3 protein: CASSLEGVARSTANEKLFF; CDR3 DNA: TGTGCCAGCAGCTTAGAGGGGGTGGCCCGGTCCACCGCTAATGAAAAACTGTTTTTT